Below, 23 T cell receptor beta chains from the same sample are listed, as sequenced in a study of blood T cell repertoires in COVID-19. TCRdb's copy holds only in-frame clones and misses some; the assay was immunoSEQ multiplex PCR. This table holds approximately 85,000 clones, around 90% found once. Sequencing was carried out using peripheral blood. The receptor set was obtained from a man between 45 and 60 years old with acute or convalescent COVID-19.

This clone appeared once. The CDR3 reads CASSAGRTNTEAFF. CDR3 nucleotides: TGTGCCAGCAGCGCGGGGAGGACGAACACTGAAGCTTTCTTT. The chain couples TRBV2 to TRBJ1-1; D is ambiguous. The germline V gene has CDR1 SNHLY and CDR2 FYNNEI. This CDR3 spans 14 amino acids. V gave up 6 bases and J gave up 1 base, with 12 bases separating them.

This rearrangement joins TRBV18 to TRBJ2-5, with TRBD1 identical over 7 bases. The germline gives CDR1 KGHSH, CDR2 LQKENI. This CDR3 region has 14 residues. V was clipped by 6 bases and J by 0 bases; unmatched bases: 4. CDR3 loop: CASSSTGDQETQYF. CDR3 DNA sequence: TGTGCCAGCTCTTCAACAGGGGACCAAGAGACCCAGTACTTC.

V usage is TRBV5-1 and J usage is TRBJ2-2; D perhaps matches TRBD1 (6 bases). V shed 4 bases and J shed 5 bases, with 15 bases lying between them. Germline CDR1 reads SGHRS; CDR2 reads YFSETQ. The CDR3 covers 15 residues. CDR3: CASSLQGTTTGELFF. CDR3 coding DNA: TGCGCCAGCAGCCTACAGGGCACGACGACCGGGGAGCTGTTTTTT.

The chain links TRBV9 to TRBJ2-3; D might be TRBD2 (6 bases). V was pared by 0 bases and J by 3 bases, with 17 bases between. The CDR3 totals 17 residues. Germline V gives CDR1 SGDLS, CDR2 YYNGEE. The CDR3 DNA reads as TGTGCCAGCAGCGTAGAAAGCGGGTACGGGAAAACAGATACGCAGTATTTT. Translated, it gives CASSVESGYGKTDTQYF.

The rearrangement joins TRBV25-1 to TRBJ2-3; 7 bases are a match to TRBD2. Germline V CDR1 and CDR2: MGHDK, SYGVNS. V lost 4 bases to trimming and J lost 4 bases; unmatched junction nucleotides: 5. This CDR3 is 14 amino acids long. CDR3 in amino acids: CASSVTGRADTQYF. For the CDR3, the DNA is TGTGCCAGCAGTGTAACGGGGAGGGCAGATACGCAGTATTTT.

This chain connects TRBV4-1 to TRBJ1-1, with a possible D match to TRBD1 (6 bases). The CDR3 extends over 17 amino acids. Germline loops: CDR1 MGHRA, CDR2 YSYEKL. Between the trimmed V and J ends, which lost 6 bases and 0 bases, there was a span of 20 bases. The CDR3 DNA reads TGCGCCAGCAGTATGGCATCCACAGGGTCCATGAACACTGAAGCTTTCTTT. Translation: CASSMASTGSMNTEAFF.

This chain connects TRBV19 to TRBJ2-7; 8 nucleotides align to TRBD2. Looked up from germline, CDR1 is LNHDA and CDR2 is SQIVND (reference sequence). The CDR3 contains 15 residues. After removal of 3 bases from V and 5 bases from J, the junction contained 9 bases not matched to a gene. In DNA, the CDR3 is TGTGCCAGTAGTATCGCCAGCGGGAGATCAGACGAGCAGTACTTC. This codes for CASSIASGRSDEQYF. The complete variable domain, with remaining parts taken from reference TRBV19 and TRBJ2-7, reads DGGITQSPKYLFRKEGQNVTLSCEQNLNHDAMYWYRQDPGQGLRLIYYSQIVNDFQKGDIAEGYSVSREKKESFPLTVTSAQKNPTAFYLCASSIASGRSDEQYFGPGTRLTVT.

This rearrangement joins TRBV5-1 to TRBJ1-4; a possible D gene is TRBD1 (6 bases). The CDR3 covers 14 residues. Germline CDR1 reads SGHRS; CDR2 reads YFSETQ. V lost 4 bases, J lost 1 base, and 8 bases lay in between. As DNA, the CDR3 is TGCGCCAGCAGCCCGGGACAAACTAATGAAAAACTGTTTTTT. Protein product: CASSPGQTNEKLFF. Looking up the rest from reference TRBV5-1 and TRBJ1-4 gives the full variable domain: KAGVTQTPRYLIKTRGQQVTLSCSPISGHRSVSWYQQTPGQGLQFLFEYFSETQRNKGNFPGRFSGRQFSNSRSEMNVSTLELGDSALYLCASSPGQTNEKLFFGSGTQLSVL.

The chain couples TRBV2 to TRBJ1-1; D unresolved. Germline V gene lookup returns CDR1 SNHLY and CDR2 FYNNEI. The V end lost 4 bases, the J end lost 4 bases, and 4 bases lay between the germline ends. The CDR3 consists of 11 residues. The CDR3, as DNA: TGTGCCAGCAGTGCCGTCACTGAAGCTTTCTTT. Protein product: CASSAVTEAFF.

This sequence joins TRBV5-1 and TRBJ2-3; TRBD2 matches 10 bases. The CDR3 runs 15 residues. Germline-derived CDR1 and CDR2 are SGHRS and YFSETQ. The junction had 3 bases not matched to a gene; V was cut back by 0 bases and J by 5 bases. CDR3 nucleotide sequence: TGCGCCAGCAGCTTGGGGACTAGCGGTGGAGATACGCAGTATTTT. It translates to CASSLGTSGGDTQYF.

The chain joins TRBV6-1 to TRBJ2-7, with 9 bases aligning to TRBD2. With 3 bases clipped from V and 0 bases from J, the junction kept 6 bases outside the gene matches. The CDR3 has 16 amino acids. Germline loops: CDR1 MNHNS, CDR2 SASEGT. The CDR3 reads CASSETSGLSSYEQYF. The CDR3 DNA sequence: TGTGCCAGCAGTGAGACTAGCGGCCTGAGCTCCTACGAGCAGTACTTC.

The chain is built from TRBV18 and TRBJ2-1; D may be TRBD1 (5 bases). Trimming left V 3 bases short and J 5 bases short, with 8 bases between. The CDR3 loop spans 13 amino acids. The germline gives CDR1 KGHSH, CDR2 LQKENI. The CDR3 sequence is CASSPSTDNEQFF. DNA of the CDR3: TGTGCCAGCTCACCCTCGACAGACAATGAGCAGTTCTTC.

This clone was seen a few times. The V and J genes are TRBV7-2 and TRBJ1-2, with 8 bases aligning to TRBD1. The trim removed 2 bases at V and 2 bases at J, leaving 10 bases unmatched. This CDR3 has 17 amino acids. Germline-derived CDR1 and CDR2 are SGHTA and FQGNSA. Here the CDR3 DNA reads TGTGCCAGCAGCTTAAACCTCCGGGACAGGAGGAACTATGGCTACACCTTC. Protein product: CASSLNLRDRRNYGYTF. Using reference TRBV7-2 and TRBJ1-2 for the parts outside the CDR3, the full variable domain is GAGVSQSPSNKVTEKGKDVELRCDPISGHTALYWYRQSLGQGLEFLIYFQGNSAPDKSGLPSDRFSAERTGGSVSTLTIQRTQQEDSAVYLCASSLNLRDRRNYGYTFGSGTRLTVV.

V usage is TRBV6-5 and J usage is TRBJ1-2; TRBD1 aligns across 10 bases. CDR1 is MNHEY and CDR2 is SVGAGI in the germline V gene. The CDR3 sequence is 14 residues long. The trim removed 6 bases at V and 6 bases at J, leaving 7 bases unmatched. This chain's CDR3 is CASRNDRGQNGYTF. DNA for the CDR3: TGTGCCAGCAGGAACGACAGGGGGCAAAATGGCTACACCTTC.

This chain joins TRBV5-1 and TRBJ1-1, with D tentatively TRBD1 (5 bases). In germline, CDR1 is SGHRS, CDR2 YFSETQ. Trimming removed 0 bases at V and 0 bases at J, with 12 bases between. CDR3 length: 16 amino acids. The CDR3 nucleotides read TGCGCCAGCAGCTTGGGATGGACACCTATGAACACTGAAGCTTTCTTT. Translated, it gives CASSLGWTPMNTEAFF.

This chain uses TRBV7-3 with TRBJ1-1; tentatively, D is TRBD1 (5 bases). V was pared by 5 bases and J by 3 bases, with 10 bases between. From germline, CDR1 is SGHTA and CDR2 FQGTGA. The CDR3 runs to 13 residues. CDR3 region: CASSPQGYTEAFF. DNA of the CDR3: TGTGCCAGCAGCCCGCAGGGCTACACTGAAGCTTTCTTT.

This clone has only a few counts. The genes are TRBV5-5 and TRBJ2-1; TRBD2 might be the D (5 bases). The CDR3 has 14 amino acids. V was clipped by 3 bases and J by 4 bases, with 11 bases between them. Germline V gene lookup returns CDR1 SGHKS and CDR2 YYEKEE (reference sequence). The CDR3 nucleotides read TGTGCCAGCAGCTGGGGAGCGGCGTACAATGAGCAGTTCTTC. Protein product: CASSWGAAYNEQFF.

The V and J genes are TRBV9 and TRBJ1-3, with D tentatively TRBD1 (5 bases). V was clipped by 1 base and J by 1 base, with 15 bases between them. The CDR3 sequence is 17 residues long. Germline lookup yields CDR1 SGDLS and CDR2 YYNGEE. CDR3: CASSVRQTYPSGNTIYF. CDR3 nucleotide sequence: TGTGCCAGCAGCGTAAGACAGACGTATCCTTCTGGAAACACCATATATTTT.

The rearrangement links TRBV4-1 to TRBJ2-1; 10 nucleotides agree with TRBD2. The length of the CDR3 is 15 residues. CDR1 and CDR2 (germline): MGHRA, YSYEKL. The trim removed 8 bases at V and 8 bases at J, leaving 12 bases unmatched. The CDR3 loop is CASASGRASKDEQFF. DNA of the CDR3: TGCGCCAGCGCGAGCGGGAGGGCCTCTAAGGATGAGCAGTTCTTC.

CDR3 sequence (DNA): TGTGCCAGCAGACGAGAGACAGGGGGATATACTGAAGCTTTCTTT. It codes for CASRRETGGYTEAFF. This chain uses TRBV28 with TRBJ1-1; TRBD1 aligns across 9 bases. The length of the CDR3 is 15 residues. V trimming: 6 bases; J trimming: 5 bases; junction bases outside the gene matches: 10. Germline V gene lookup returns CDR1 MDHEN and CDR2 SYDVKM.

The CDR3 DNA reads TGTGCCAGCAGCAGAATACCGGGGACAGATACGCAGTATTTT. Protein product: CASSRIPGTDTQYF. The chain has TRBV16 and TRBJ2-3; possibly TRBD2 for D (5 bases). In germline, CDR1 is KGHSY, CDR2 FQNENV. The CDR3 totals 14 residues. V was cut by 5 bases and J by 3 bases, with 12 bases left in between. The whole variable domain, remainder taken from reference TRBV16 and TRBJ2-3, is GEEVAQTPKHLVRGEGQKAKLYCAPIKGHSYVFWYQQVLKNEFKFLISFQNENVFDETGMPKERFSAKCLPNSPCSLEIQATKLEDSAVYFCASSRIPGTDTQYFGPGTRLTVL.

The chain joins TRBV7-2 to TRBJ2-5, with D maybe TRBD2 (5 bases). This CDR3 spans 14 amino acids. CDR1 and CDR2 from the germline V gene are SGHTA and FQGNSA. Trimming shortened V by 5 bases and J by 5 bases, and 15 bases separated the two germline ends. This CDR3 is CASSRGLPTETQYF. CDR3 coding DNA: TGTGCCAGCAGCCGCGGACTCCCGACGGAGACCCAGTACTTC.

This sequence joins TRBV5-1 and TRBJ2-2; 12 nucleotides align to TRBD1. The germline V gene has CDR1 SGHRS and CDR2 YFSETQ. The V gene end was trimmed by 4 bases and the J gene end by 7 bases; junction bases not matched to a gene: 8. This CDR3 is 16 amino acids long. For the CDR3, the DNA is TGCGCCAGCAGCAGCCGGGACAGGGGGCAAAACGGGGAGCTGTTTTTT. Its protein product is CASSSRDRGQNGELFF.